This entry features one T cell receptor beta chain sequence. The antigen remains unidentified. The germline gene is not matched at one end of the junction; a read error may be the cause. The data stem from a study of T cell repertoires in cytomegalovirus infection. Study-wide results and limits: The ex vivo response was dominated by HLA-C-restricted CMV-specific TCR beta clonotypes.

Each CDR3 protein gets one entry after TCRdb re-called the reads with MiXCR. The top ten hold 9.5% to 15% of the sample, which has about 830,000 distinct CDR3 sequences, approximately 32% seen once. The length of the CDR3 is 15 residues. Germline CDR1 is SSHAT and CDR2 is FNYEAQ (reference sequence). The source material was cultured CD8+ T cells from PBMCs, sampled from culture after CMV antigen stimulation. The V gene is TRBV7-7, the J gene TRBJ2-5, with D maybe TRBD1 (6 bases). This sequence originates from a human donor in good health (CMV status not recorded). Some clones in this sample may be carry-over from other donors' samples. The CDR3 protein is CASSPILGAWETQYF. For the CDR3, the DNA is TGTGCTAGCAGCCCCATTCTGGGGGCCTGGGAGACCCAGTACTTC.